The 32 T cell receptor beta chains below all came from one sample that was sequenced in a study of blood T cell repertoires in COVID-19. Sequencing used immunoSEQ multiplex PCR; TCRdb keeps in-frame clones, though not all of them. The top ten hold approximately 7.6% of the sample, which has under 300,000 clones, around 90% seen once. Material: peripheral blood. Receptors originate from a man in his 60s who had recovered from COVID-19.

The V and J genes are TRBV19 and TRBJ2-1, with a weak D call TRBD2 (6 bases). The germline V gene encodes CDR1 LNHDA and CDR2 SQIVND (reference sequence). The CDR3 has 14 residues. The V and J ends lost 4 bases and 10 bases respectively, with 17 bases between them. This CDR3 is CASSTPGLGGEQFF. CDR3 sequence (DNA): TGTGCCAGTAGTACTCCCGGCCTGGGAGGCGAGCAGTTCTTC.

CDR3 in DNA: TGTGCCAGCAGCCAAGTTCTCCTAGCGGGGGGCCTGCAAGAGACCCAGTACTTC. Its protein is CASSQVLLAGGLQETQYF. The chain combines TRBV3-1 (or the pseudogene TRBV3-2) with TRBJ2-5; TRBD2 agrees at 11 bases. The CDR3 has 18 residues. Germline values: CDR1 LGHDT, CDR2 YNNKEL (reference sequence). Trimming removed 1 base from V and 2 bases from J; junction bases left unmatched: 9.

The chain has TRBV24-1 and TRBJ2-2, with 8 bases aligning to TRBD1. Looked up from germline, CDR1 is KGHDR and CDR2 is SFDVKD. The ends lost 3 bases at V and 3 bases at J; junction bases unmatched: 8. This CDR3 has 17 residues. The CDR3: CATSDPGTGLDTGELFF. The CDR3 DNA reads TGTGCCACCAGTGATCCCGGGACAGGATTAGACACCGGGGAGCTGTTTTTT.

The chain employs TRBV5-1 and TRBJ2-2; 12 nucleotides match TRBD2. Trimming took 4 bases from V and 5 from J; bases not matched to a gene: 3. The CDR3 spans 15 residues. Germline-derived CDR1 and CDR2 are SGHRS and YFSETQ. The CDR3 DNA reads TGCGCCAGCAGCCCCGGACTAGCGGGGACCGGGGAGCTGTTTTTT. It encodes CASSPGLAGTGELFF. Based on the CDR3 plus reference TRBV5-1 and TRBJ2-2, the full variable domain is KAGVTQTPRYLIKTRGQQVTLSCSPISGHRSVSWYQQTPGQGLQFLFEYFSETQRNKGNFPGRFSGRQFSNSRSEMNVSTLELGDSALYLCASSPGLAGTGELFFGEGSRLTVL.

This clone has a single count. The V and J genes are TRBV6-5 and TRBJ1-5, with 7 positions matching TRBD1. V lost 10 bases, J lost 2 bases, and 8 bases stayed unmatched. This CDR3 has 14 amino acids. Germline V gives CDR1 MNHEY, CDR2 SVGAGI. The CDR3 is CATTGTGGNQPQHF. CDR3 in DNA: TGTGCCACGACAGGGACGGGGGGCAATCAGCCCCAGCATTTT.

V and J are TRBV30 and TRBJ1-5; the match to TRBD1 covers 8 bases. Losses at the gene ends were 3 bases for V and 7 bases for J; bases not matched to a gene: 5. This CDR3 is 13 amino acids long. Germline V lookup: CDR1 GTSNPN, CDR2 SVGIG (reference sequence). The CDR3 nucleotides read TGTGCCTGGAGCGAGGACAGGGTCCAGCCCCAGCATTTT. Protein sequence: CAWSEDRVQPQHF.

The chain has TRBV12-3 or TRBV12-4 and TRBJ1-2; D not certain. The CDR3 sequence is 13 residues long. V was clipped by 3 bases and J by 8 bases, with 13 bases between them. CDR3: CASSLGPGSGYTF. The CDR3 DNA sequence: TGTGCCAGCAGTTTGGGCCCGGGGAGCGGCTACACCTTC.

The rearrangement joins TRBV7-2 to TRBJ1-1; D perhaps matches TRBD1 (5 bases). Germline V lookup: CDR1 SGHTA, CDR2 FQGNSA. The CDR3 has 12 amino acids. V lost 1 base, J lost 7 bases, and 7 bases lay in between. CDR3 sequence reads: CASSLVGVEAFF. For the CDR3, the DNA is TGTGCCAGCAGCTTAGTAGGGGTTGAAGCTTTCTTT.

The gene calls are TRBV5-4 and TRBJ1-1; 11 nucleotides line up with TRBD1. Germline trimming cut 4 bases from V and 0 bases from J; bases unmatched to any gene: 8. The CDR3 extends over 17 amino acids. Germline CDR1 and CDR2: SGHNT and YYREEE (reference sequence). This chain's CDR3 is CASSILGQGELNTEAFF. CDR3 bases: TGTGCCAGCAGCATATTGGGACAGGGGGAACTGAACACTGAAGCTTTCTTT.

The chain is built from TRBV3-1 (or the pseudogene TRBV3-2) and TRBJ1-5; 7 bases are shared with TRBD1. Germline V gene sequence: CDR1 LGHDT, CDR2 YNNKEL (reference sequence). This CDR3 has 14 amino acids. V dropped 3 bases and J dropped 5; count of bases not matched to a gene: 4. Here the CDR3 DNA reads TGTGCCAGCAGCCAGGATACAGGGGATCAGCCCCAGCATTTT. Translated: CASSQDTGDQPQHF.

The chain joins TRBV11-2 to TRBJ2-1; TRBD1 might be the D (5 bases). The length of the CDR3 is 15 residues. Germline assignment: CDR1 SGHAT and CDR2 FQNNGV. The V gene lost 1 base and the J gene lost 6 bases, with 13 bases spanning the gap. The CDR3 bases are TGTGCCAGCAGCTTAGGCTGGGGCCGATCCAATGAGCAGTTCTTC. Translation gives CASSLGWGRSNEQFF.

The chain recombines TRBV9 with TRBJ2-1, with 12 bases lining up with TRBD2. The CDR3 is 15 residues long. From germline, CDR1 is SGDLS and CDR2 YYNGEE. After removal of 0 bases from V and 6 bases from J, the junction contained 1 base not matched to a gene. The DNA of the CDR3 is TGTGCCAGCAGCGTAGCTAGCGGGGGGGTCAATGAGCAGTTCTTC. Encoded protein: CASSVASGGVNEQFF.

V gene TRBV9 combines with J gene TRBJ1-5; D gene uncertain. In germline, CDR1 is SGDLS, CDR2 YYNGEE. The V gene lost 0 bases and the J gene lost 0 bases, with 10 bases spanning the gap. This CDR3 region has 16 residues. The CDR3 nucleotides are TGTGCCAGCAGCGTAGGATACGGGTATAGCAATCAGCCCCAGCATTTT. Its translation is CASSVGYGYSNQPQHF.

The rearrangement uses TRBV5-1 and TRBJ1-2, with 8 bases lining up with TRBD1. Germline lookup yields CDR1 SGHRS and CDR2 YFSETQ. The CDR3 contains 14 residues. V was pared by 4 bases and J by 7 bases, with 9 bases of the junction left unmatched. CDR3 DNA sequence: TGCGCCAGCAGCCTAACCGACAGGGGACCTGGCTACACCTTC. Translated: CASSLTDRGPGYTF.

The rearrangement uses TRBV5-8 and TRBJ2-3; TRBD2 might be the D (6 bases). Germline CDR1 is SGHTS and CDR2 is YDEGEE. With 1 base removed from V and 2 bases from J, the gap between germline ends came to 14 bases. The CDR3 has 16 amino acids. CDR3 region: CASSLRRGTYTDTQYF. For the CDR3, the DNA is TGTGCCAGCAGCTTGCGGCGGGGAACCTACACAGATACGCAGTATTTT.

The chain couples TRBV27 to TRBJ1-1; tentative D call: TRBD1 (5 bases). Germline values: CDR1 MNHEY, CDR2 SMNVEV (reference sequence). Trimming pared 2 bases from V and 5 bases from J, leaving 12 bases between. The CDR3 covers 14 residues. The CDR3: CASSLGGVTTEAFF. CDR3 bases: TGTGCCAGCAGTTTAGGAGGGGTAACGACTGAAGCTTTCTTT.

The chain has TRBV6-5 and TRBJ2-1; D is possibly TRBD2 (7 bases). Per the germline V gene, CDR1 is MNHEY and CDR2 is SVGAGI. The germline V and J ends were trimmed by 2 bases and 2 bases, with 13 bases remaining between them. This CDR3 contains 16 residues. CDR3 in DNA: TGTGCCAGCAGTTACGCCGAGGGGGGGGCCTACAATGAGCAGTTCTTC. Its protein product is CASSYAEGGAYNEQFF.

This chain joins TRBV19 and TRBJ1-5; the D gene is possibly TRBD1 (5 bases). CDR3 length: 15 amino acids. V was clipped by 1 base and J by 9 bases, with 16 bases between them. Germline CDR1 LNHDA, CDR2 SQIVND (reference sequence). As DNA, the CDR3 is TGTGCCAGTAGTATAGGAGCAGGCGATGGGGCGCCCCAGCATTTT. This translates into CASSIGAGDGAPQHF.

This clone was counted once. The chain links TRBV24-1 to TRBJ2-4; a weak D match, TRBD1 (5 bases). The germline gives CDR1 KGHDR, CDR2 SFDVKD. The V gene lost 9 bases and the J gene lost 4 bases, with 12 bases spanning the gap. The CDR3 has 13 amino acids. As DNA, the CDR3 is TGTGCCACCGCGTCCAGGGTGAAAAACATTCAGTACTTC. Amino acid sequence: CATASRVKNIQYF.

The chain couples TRBV15 to TRBJ1-3, with 7 nucleotides matching TRBD1. Per the germline V gene, CDR1 is LNHNV and CDR2 is YYDKDF (reference sequence). Germline trimming cut 0 bases from V and 3 bases from J; bases unmatched to any gene: 8. The CDR3 covers 17 residues. CDR3 sequence reads: CATSRDLGGRSGNTIYF. The DNA for the CDR3 is TGTGCCACCAGCAGAGATTTAGGGGGCAGGAGTGGAAACACCATATATTTT.

The chain is built from TRBV5-1 and TRBJ1-4; no clear D gene. Trimming took off 3 bases at V and 0 bases at J, with 3 bases between the two ends. There are 13 residues in the CDR3. CDR1 and CDR2 (germline): SGHRS, YFSETQ. The CDR3 spells CASSSSTNEKLFF. The CDR3 region has the DNA TGCGCCAGCAGCTCATCAACTAATGAAAAACTGTTTTTT.

Here the CDR3 DNA reads TGTGCCAGCAGAGGGGACAGCTACACAGATACGCAGTATTTT. Protein: CASRGDSYTDTQYF. The J gene is TRBJ2-3, the V gene TRBV2, with TRBD1 matching over 7 bases. The CDR3 runs 14 residues. Losses at the gene ends were 6 bases for V and 2 bases for J; bases not matched to a gene: 5. Per the germline V gene, CDR1 is SNHLY and CDR2 is FYNNEI.

The rearrangement links TRBV19 to TRBJ1-2; tentatively, D is TRBD1 (5 bases). This CDR3 spans 18 amino acids. V was shortened by 0 bases and J by 2 bases, with 19 bases between the two germline ends. Germline assignment: CDR1 LNHDA and CDR2 SQIVND (reference sequence). This CDR3 reads CASSIDPPGGSRNYGYTF. CDR3 nucleotide sequence: TGTGCCAGTAGTATAGATCCCCCGGGGGGGTCACGGAACTATGGCTACACCTTC.

This clone was picked up one time. The rearrangement joins TRBV5-1 to TRBJ1-3, with D tentatively TRBD1 (5 bases). Germline CDR1 is SGHRS and CDR2 is YFSETQ. V was shortened by 3 bases and J by 4 bases, with 11 bases between the two germline ends. The CDR3 sequence is 14 residues long. The CDR3 sequence is CASSSGGLGNTIYF. CDR3 coding DNA: TGCGCCAGCAGCTCCGGGGGGTTGGGAAACACCATATATTTT.

The CDR3 DNA is TGTGCCAGCAGTGAAGTTCAGGTCCCCGCCCGACCCCTCCACTTT. The encoded protein is CASSEVQVPARPLHF. The rearrangement uses TRBV6-1 and TRBJ1-6, with unresolved D. Trimming took 1 base from V and 12 from J, leaving 16 bases between them. Germline CDR1 reads MNHNS; CDR2 reads SASEGT. The CDR3 has 15 residues.

The chain uses TRBV4-2 and TRBJ2-4; no clear D. Trimming removed 0 bases from V and 7 bases from J, with 10 bases in between. Per the germline V gene, CDR1 is LGHNA and CDR2 is YNFKEQ. The CDR3 length is 14 residues. The DNA of the CDR3 is TGTGCCAGCAGCCAAGAGTGGAAGAGGAACATTCAGTACTTC. This codes for CASSQEWKRNIQYF.

This clone was seen once. The chain uses TRBV6-5 and TRBJ2-4, with unresolved D. V gave up 2 bases and J gave up 0 bases, with 5 bases separating them. There are 14 residues in the CDR3. From germline, CDR1 is MNHEY and CDR2 SVGAGI. The CDR3 nucleotides are TGTGCCAGCAGTTACGGCTTAGCCAAAAACATTCAGTACTTC. It is translated as CASSYGLAKNIQYF.

This clone was seen a single time. This chain uses TRBV28 with TRBJ1-1; D gene uncertain. The CDR3 is 14 residues long. The V and J ends lost 4 bases and 1 base respectively, with 10 bases between them. Germline lookup yields CDR1 MDHEN and CDR2 SYDVKM. CDR3 sequence (DNA): TGTGCCAGCAGTTATTCACAGAGGAACACTGAAGCTTTCTTT. Translation: CASSYSQRNTEAFF.

The chain employs TRBV25-1 and TRBJ2-1, with TRBD2 identical over 9 bases. V lost 3 bases, J lost 0 bases, and 3 bases stayed unmatched. There are 16 residues in the CDR3. Germline V gives CDR1 MGHDK, CDR2 SYGVNS. The CDR3 here is CASSERRGGSYNEQFF. The CDR3 coding sequence is TGTGCCAGCAGTGAGCGGCGGGGGGGCTCCTACAATGAGCAGTTCTTC.

The chain has TRBV10-3 and TRBJ1-5; possible D gene TRBD1, 5 bases. The CDR3 extends over 14 amino acids. Germline V gene sequence: CDR1 ENHRY, CDR2 SYGVKD. V lost 3 bases and J lost 2, with 8 bases in between. The CDR3 is CAISDARGNQPQHF. As DNA, the CDR3 is TGTGCCATCAGTGACGCCAGGGGCAATCAGCCCCAGCATTTT.

The rearrangement links TRBV5-6 to TRBJ2-3, with TRBD1 matching over 7 bases. The V gene end was trimmed by 2 bases and the J gene end by 3 bases; junction bases not matched to a gene: 6. Germline V gene data show CDR1 as SGHDT and CDR2 as YYEEEE. CDR3 size: 15 residues. The CDR3 sequence is CASSFVDRWTDTQYF. As DNA, the CDR3 is TGTGCCAGCAGCTTCGTGGACAGGTGGACAGATACGCAGTATTTT.

This chain links TRBV9 with TRBJ2-5, with 8 bases lining up with TRBD1. CDR1 SGDLS and CDR2 YYNGEE come from the germline V gene. The CDR3 totals 16 residues. The V segment lost 4 bases and the J segment 2 bases; nucleotides outside the gene matches: 10. The CDR3 sequence: CASSPRPWDRQETQYF. The CDR3 coding sequence is TGTGCCAGCAGCCCCAGGCCGTGGGACAGGCAAGAGACCCAGTACTTC.